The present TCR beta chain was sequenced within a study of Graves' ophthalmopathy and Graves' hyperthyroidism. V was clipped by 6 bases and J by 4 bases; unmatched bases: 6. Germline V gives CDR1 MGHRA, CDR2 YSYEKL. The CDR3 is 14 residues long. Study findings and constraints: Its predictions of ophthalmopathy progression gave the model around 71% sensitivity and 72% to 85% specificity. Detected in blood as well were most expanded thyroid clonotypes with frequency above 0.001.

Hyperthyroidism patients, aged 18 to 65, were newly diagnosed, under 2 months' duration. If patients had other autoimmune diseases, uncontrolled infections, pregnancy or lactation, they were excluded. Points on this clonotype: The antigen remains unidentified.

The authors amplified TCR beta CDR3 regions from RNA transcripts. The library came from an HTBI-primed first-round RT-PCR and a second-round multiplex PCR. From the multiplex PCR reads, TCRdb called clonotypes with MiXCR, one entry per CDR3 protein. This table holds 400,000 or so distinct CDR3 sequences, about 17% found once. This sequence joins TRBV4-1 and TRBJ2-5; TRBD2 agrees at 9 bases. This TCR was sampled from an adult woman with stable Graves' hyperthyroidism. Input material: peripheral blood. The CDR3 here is CASRTGLAGETQYF. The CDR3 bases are TGCGCCAGCAGGACGGGACTAGCAGGAGAGACCCAGTACTTC.